The T cell receptor beta chain under discussion was sequenced for a study of cytomegalovirus exposure and HLA in healthy donors. General study points: Altogether, 150 to 200 TCR beta chains were recorded as cytomegalovirus-associated.

Germline assignment: CDR1 SGHRS and CDR2 YFSETQ. Between the trimmed V and J ends, which lost 7 bases and 7 bases, there was a span of 14 bases. This CDR3 is 12 amino acids long. With respect to this clone: Its cognate antigen is unknown.

With 60 Vbeta and 13 Jbeta primers, the PCR was carried out. Clones were sequenced by immunoSEQ multiplex PCR, and TCRdb holds only the in-frame ones, with some missing. The sample yields more than 90,000 clones, just under 70% seen once. Specimen: PBMCs. The V and J genes are TRBV5-1 and TRBJ1-1; tentatively, D is TRBD1 (5 bases). This TCR derives from a man aged 45-60 years in good health and CMV-seronegative. CDR3 loop: CASAKSQGEAFF. The CDR3 region has the DNA TGCGCCAGCGCCAAGTCTCAGGGTGAAGCTTTCTTT.